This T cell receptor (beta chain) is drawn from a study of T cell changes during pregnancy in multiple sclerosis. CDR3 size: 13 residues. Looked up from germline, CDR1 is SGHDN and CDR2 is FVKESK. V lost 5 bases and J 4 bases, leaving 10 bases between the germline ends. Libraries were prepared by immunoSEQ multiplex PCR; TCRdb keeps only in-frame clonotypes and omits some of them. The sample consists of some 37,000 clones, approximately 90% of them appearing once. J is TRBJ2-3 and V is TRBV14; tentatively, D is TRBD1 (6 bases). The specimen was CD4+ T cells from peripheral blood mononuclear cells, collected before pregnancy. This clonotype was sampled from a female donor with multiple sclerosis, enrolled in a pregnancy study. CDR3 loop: CASSWTVADTQYF. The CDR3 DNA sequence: TGTGCCAGCAGCTGGACAGTTGCAGATACGCAGTATTTT.